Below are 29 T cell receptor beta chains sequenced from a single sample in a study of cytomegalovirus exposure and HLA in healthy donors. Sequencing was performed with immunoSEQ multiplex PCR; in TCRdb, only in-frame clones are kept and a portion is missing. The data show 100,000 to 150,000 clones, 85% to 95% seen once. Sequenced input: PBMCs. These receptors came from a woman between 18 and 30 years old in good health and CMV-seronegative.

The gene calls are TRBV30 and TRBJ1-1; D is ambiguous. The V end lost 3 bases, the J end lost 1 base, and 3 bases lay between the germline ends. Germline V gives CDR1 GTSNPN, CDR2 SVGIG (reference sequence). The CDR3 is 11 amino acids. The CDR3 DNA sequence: TGTGCCTGGAGCAAGAACACTGAAGCTTTCTTT. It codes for CAWSKNTEAFF.

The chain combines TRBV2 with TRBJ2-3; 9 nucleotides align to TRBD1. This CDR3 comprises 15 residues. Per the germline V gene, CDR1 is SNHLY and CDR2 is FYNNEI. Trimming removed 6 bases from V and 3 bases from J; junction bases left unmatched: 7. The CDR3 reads CASSGRQGVTDTQYF. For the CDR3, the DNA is TGTGCCAGCAGCGGGAGACAGGGGGTTACAGATACGCAGTATTTT. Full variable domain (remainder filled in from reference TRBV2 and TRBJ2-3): EPEVTQTPSHQVTQMGQEVILRCVPISNHLYFYWYRQILGQKVEFLVSFYNNEISEKSEIFDDQFSVERPDGSNFTLKIRSTKLEDSAMYFCASSGRQGVTDTQYFGPGTRLTVL.

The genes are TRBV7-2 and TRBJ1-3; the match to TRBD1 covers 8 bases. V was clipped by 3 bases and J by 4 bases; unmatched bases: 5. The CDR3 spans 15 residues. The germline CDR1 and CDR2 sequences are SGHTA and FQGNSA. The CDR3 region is CASSLTGVTGNTIYF. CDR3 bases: TGTGCCAGCAGCTTGACAGGGGTCACAGGAAACACCATATATTTT.

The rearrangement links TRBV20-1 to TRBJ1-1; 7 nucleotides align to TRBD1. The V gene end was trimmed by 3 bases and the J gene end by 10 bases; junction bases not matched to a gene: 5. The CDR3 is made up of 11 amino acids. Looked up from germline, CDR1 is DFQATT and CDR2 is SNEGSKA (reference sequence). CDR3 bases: TGCAGTGCTAGGGGCTCAGGGGGAGCTTTCTTT. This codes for CSARGSGGAFF.

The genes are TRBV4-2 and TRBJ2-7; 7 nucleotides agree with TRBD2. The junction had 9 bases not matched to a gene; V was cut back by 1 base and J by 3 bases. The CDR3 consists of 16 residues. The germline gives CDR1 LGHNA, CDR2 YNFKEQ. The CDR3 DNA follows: TGTGCCAGCAGCCAAGGCCTACTAGCGCAAATCTACGAGCAGTACTTC. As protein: CASSQGLLAQIYEQYF.

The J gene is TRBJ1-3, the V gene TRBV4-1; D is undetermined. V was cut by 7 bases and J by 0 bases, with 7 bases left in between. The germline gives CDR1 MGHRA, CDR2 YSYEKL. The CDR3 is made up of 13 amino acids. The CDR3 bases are TGCGCCAGCACCCCCAGCTCTGGAAACACCATATATTTT. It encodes CASTPSSGNTIYF.

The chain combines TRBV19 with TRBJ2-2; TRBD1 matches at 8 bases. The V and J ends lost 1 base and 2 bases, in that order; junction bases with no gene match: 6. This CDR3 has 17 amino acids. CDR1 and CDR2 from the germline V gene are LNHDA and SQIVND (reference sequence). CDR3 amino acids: CASSIGKDRDNTGELFF. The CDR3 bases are TGTGCCAGTAGTATAGGGAAGGACAGGGACAACACCGGGGAGCTGTTTTTT.

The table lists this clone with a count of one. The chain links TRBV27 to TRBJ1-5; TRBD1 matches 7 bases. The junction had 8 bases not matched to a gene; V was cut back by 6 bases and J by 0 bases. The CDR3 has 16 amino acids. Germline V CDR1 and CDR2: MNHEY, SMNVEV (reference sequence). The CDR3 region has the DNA TGTGCCAGCAGGCTTTATGGGACAGCTAGCAATCAGCCCCAGCATTTT. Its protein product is CASRLYGTASNQPQHF.

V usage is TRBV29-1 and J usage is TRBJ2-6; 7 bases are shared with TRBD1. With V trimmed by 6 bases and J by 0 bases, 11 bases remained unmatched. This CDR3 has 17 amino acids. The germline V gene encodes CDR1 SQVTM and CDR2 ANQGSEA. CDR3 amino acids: CSVRTGTVSSGANVLTF. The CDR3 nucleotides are TGCAGCGTCAGAACCGGGACAGTAAGCTCTGGGGCCAACGTCCTGACTTTC.

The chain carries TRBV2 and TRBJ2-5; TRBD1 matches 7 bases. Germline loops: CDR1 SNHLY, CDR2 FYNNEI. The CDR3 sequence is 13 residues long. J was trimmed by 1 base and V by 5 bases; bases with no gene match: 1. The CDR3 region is CASSWDSQETQYF. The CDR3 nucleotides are TGTGCCAGCAGTTGGGACAGCCAAGAGACCCAGTACTTC.

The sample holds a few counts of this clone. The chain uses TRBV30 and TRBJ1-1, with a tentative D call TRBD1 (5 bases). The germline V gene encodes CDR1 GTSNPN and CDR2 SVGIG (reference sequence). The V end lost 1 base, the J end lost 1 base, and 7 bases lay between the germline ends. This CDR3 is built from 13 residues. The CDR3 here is CAWSDDRNTEAFF. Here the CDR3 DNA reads TGTGCCTGGAGTGACGACAGGAACACTGAAGCTTTCTTT.

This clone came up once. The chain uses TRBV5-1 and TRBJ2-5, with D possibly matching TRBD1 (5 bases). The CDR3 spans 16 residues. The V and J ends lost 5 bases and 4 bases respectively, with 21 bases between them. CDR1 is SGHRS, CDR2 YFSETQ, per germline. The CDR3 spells CASRQAVTTSGETQYF. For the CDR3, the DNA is TGCGCCAGCAGACAGGCGGTTACTACGTCGGGAGAGACCCAGTACTTC.

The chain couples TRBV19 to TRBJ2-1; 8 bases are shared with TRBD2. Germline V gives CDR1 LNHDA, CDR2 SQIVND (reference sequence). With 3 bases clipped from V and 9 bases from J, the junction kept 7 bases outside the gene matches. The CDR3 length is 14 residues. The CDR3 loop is CASSMGTRTSEQFF. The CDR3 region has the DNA TGTGCCAGTAGTATGGGGACTAGGACGAGTGAGCAGTTCTTC.

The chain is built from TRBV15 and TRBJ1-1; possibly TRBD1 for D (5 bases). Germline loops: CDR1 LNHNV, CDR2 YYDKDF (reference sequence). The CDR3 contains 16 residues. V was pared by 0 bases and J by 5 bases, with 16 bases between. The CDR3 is CATSRDVLGGWTEAFF. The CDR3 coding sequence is TGTGCCACCAGCAGAGATGTTCTGGGGGGATGGACTGAAGCTTTCTTT.

CDR3 sequence reads: CATSRGFTENQPQHF. The CDR3 region has the DNA TGTGCCACCAGCAGAGGATTTACAGAAAATCAGCCCCAGCATTTT. This sequence joins TRBV15 and TRBJ1-5, with unresolved D. In germline, CDR1 is LNHNV, CDR2 YYDKDF (reference sequence). This CDR3 is 15 amino acids long. V dropped 1 base and J dropped 4 bases, with 11 bases sitting between them.

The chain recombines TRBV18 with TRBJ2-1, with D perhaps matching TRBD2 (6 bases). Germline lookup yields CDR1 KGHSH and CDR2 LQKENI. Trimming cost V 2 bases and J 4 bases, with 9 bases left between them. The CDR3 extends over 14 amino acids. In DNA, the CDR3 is TGTGCCAGCTCACCAACCAGCGGGTACAATGAGCAGTTCTTC. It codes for CASSPTSGYNEQFF.

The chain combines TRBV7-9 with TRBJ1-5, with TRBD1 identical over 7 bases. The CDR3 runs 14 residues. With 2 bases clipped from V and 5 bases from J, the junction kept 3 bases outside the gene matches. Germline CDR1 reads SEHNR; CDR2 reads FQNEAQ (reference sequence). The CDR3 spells CASSLTGTDQPQHF. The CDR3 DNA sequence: TGTGCCAGCAGCTTAACCGGGACAGATCAGCCCCAGCATTTT.

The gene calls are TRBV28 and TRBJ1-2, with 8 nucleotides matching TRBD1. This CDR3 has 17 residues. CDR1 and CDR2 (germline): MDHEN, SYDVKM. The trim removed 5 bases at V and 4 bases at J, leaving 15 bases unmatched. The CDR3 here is CASSGRDRYNRGYGYTF. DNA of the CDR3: TGTGCCAGCAGTGGCCGGGACAGGTATAATAGAGGCTATGGCTACACCTTC.

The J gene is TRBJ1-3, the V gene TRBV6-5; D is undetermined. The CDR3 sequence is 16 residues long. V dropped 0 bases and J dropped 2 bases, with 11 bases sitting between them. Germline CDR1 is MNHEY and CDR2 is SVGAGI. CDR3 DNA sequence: TGTGCCAGCAGTTACTCGAGGGCAGGTCCTGGAAACACCATATATTTT. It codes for CASSYSRAGPGNTIYF.

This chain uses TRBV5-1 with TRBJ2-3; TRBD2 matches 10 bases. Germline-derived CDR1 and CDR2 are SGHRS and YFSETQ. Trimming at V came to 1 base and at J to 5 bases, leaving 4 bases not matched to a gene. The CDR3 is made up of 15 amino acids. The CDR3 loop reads CASSLLAGAIDTQYF. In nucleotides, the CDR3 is TGCGCCAGCAGCTTGCTAGCGGGAGCTATAGATACGCAGTATTTT. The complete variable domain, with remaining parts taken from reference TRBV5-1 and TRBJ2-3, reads KAGVTQTPRYLIKTRGQQVTLSCSPISGHRSVSWYQQTPGQGLQFLFEYFSETQRNKGNFPGRFSGRQFSNSRSEMNVSTLELGDSALYLCASSLLAGAIDTQYFGPGTRLTVL.

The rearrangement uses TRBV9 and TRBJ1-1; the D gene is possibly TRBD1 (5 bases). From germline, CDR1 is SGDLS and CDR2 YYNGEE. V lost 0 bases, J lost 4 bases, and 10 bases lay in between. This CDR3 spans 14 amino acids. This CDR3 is CASSVAGVGTEAFF. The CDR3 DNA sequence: TGTGCCAGCAGCGTAGCGGGGGTTGGCACTGAAGCTTTCTTT.

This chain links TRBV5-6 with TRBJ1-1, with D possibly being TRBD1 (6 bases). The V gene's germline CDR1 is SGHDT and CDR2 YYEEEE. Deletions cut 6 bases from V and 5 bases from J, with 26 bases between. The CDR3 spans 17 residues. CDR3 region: CASTSHPLYRVSTEAFF. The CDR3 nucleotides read TGTGCCAGCACTTCGCACCCCCTCTACAGGGTGAGTACTGAAGCTTTCTTT.

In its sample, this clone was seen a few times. The CDR3 region has the DNA TGTGCCAGCAGCCCGGGAGGGCCGGAGGACGAGCAGTACTTC. Its protein is CASSPGGPEDEQYF. The chain joins TRBV4-2 to TRBJ2-7; 8 nucleotides align to TRBD2. Unmatched junction bases numbered 7, after V lost 4 bases and J lost 5 bases. Germline V gene sequence: CDR1 LGHNA, CDR2 YNFKEQ. The CDR3 totals 14 residues.

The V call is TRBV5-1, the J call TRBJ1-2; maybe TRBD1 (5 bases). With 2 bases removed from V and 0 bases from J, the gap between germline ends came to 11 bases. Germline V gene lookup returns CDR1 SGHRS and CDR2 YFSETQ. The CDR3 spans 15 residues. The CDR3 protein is CASSFDSTSNYGYTF. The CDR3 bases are TGCGCCAGCAGCTTTGACAGCACTTCTAACTATGGCTACACCTTC.

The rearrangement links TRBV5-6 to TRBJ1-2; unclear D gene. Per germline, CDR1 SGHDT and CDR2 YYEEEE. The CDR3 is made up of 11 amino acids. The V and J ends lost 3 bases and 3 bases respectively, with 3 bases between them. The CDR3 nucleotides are TGTGCCAGCAGCTCTTACTATGGCTACACCTTC. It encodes CASSSYYGYTF.

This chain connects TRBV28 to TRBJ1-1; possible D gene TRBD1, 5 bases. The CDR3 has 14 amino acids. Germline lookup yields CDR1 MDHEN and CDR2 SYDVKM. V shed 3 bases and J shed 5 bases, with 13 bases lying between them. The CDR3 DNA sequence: TGTGCCAGCAGTTTTAGTGGGGAGGGGACTGAAGCTTTCTTT. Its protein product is CASSFSGEGTEAFF. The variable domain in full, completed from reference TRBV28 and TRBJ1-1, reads DVKVTQSSRYLVKRTGEKVFLECVQDMDHENMFWYRQDPGLGLRLIYFSYDVKMKEKGDIPEGYSVSREKKERFSLILESASTNQTSMYLCASSFSGEGTEAFFGQGTRLTVV.

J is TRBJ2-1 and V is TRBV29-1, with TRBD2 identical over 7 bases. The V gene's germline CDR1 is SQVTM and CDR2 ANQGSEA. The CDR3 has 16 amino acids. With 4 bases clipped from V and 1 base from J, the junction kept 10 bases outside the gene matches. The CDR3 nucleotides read TGCAGCGTTGTTATGGCGGGAGCGCGGTCCTACAATGAGCAGTTCTTC. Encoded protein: CSVVMAGARSYNEQFF.

Here the CDR3 reads CASSAHGTEAFF. DNA for the CDR3: TGTGCCAGTAGTGCACATGGCACTGAAGCTTTCTTT. The chain is built from TRBV19 and TRBJ1-1, with D hard to call. Germline CDR1 LNHDA, CDR2 SQIVND (reference sequence). V lost 5 bases to trimming and J lost 4 bases, with 8 bases between them. The CDR3 runs 12 residues.

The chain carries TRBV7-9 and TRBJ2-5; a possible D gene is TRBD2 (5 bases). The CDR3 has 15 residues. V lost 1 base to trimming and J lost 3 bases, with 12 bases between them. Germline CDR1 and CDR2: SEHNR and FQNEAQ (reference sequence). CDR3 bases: TGTGCCAGCAGCTTAGTTCTAGCCGGAAAAGAGACCCAGTACTTC. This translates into CASSLVLAGKETQYF.